The 13 T cell receptor beta chains below come from one sample, sequenced in a study of T cell changes during pregnancy in multiple sclerosis. The method was immunoSEQ multiplex PCR; TCRdb's version includes in-frame clones alone and lacks a portion of them. The data contain 75,000 to 100,000 clones, 90% of them singletons. The sample consisted of peripheral blood, taken in the second trimester of pregnancy. The receptors stem from a female donor in good health, enrolled as a control in a pregnancy study.

The chain couples TRBV10-1 to TRBJ2-1; 10 bases agree with TRBD2. The length of the CDR3 is 13 residues. Germline V lookup: CDR1 WNHNN, CDR2 SYGVQD (reference sequence). The ends lost 0 bases at V and 15 bases at J; junction bases unmatched: 5. This CDR3 reads CASSESGASGRFF. In DNA form, the CDR3 reads TGCGCCAGCAGTGAGTCGGGGGCTAGCGGGAGGTTCTTC.

J is TRBJ1-5 and V is TRBV6-1; possibly TRBD1 for D (6 bases). CDR1 is MNHNS and CDR2 is SASEGT in the germline V gene. CDR3 size: 15 residues. V lost 4 bases to trimming and J lost 9 bases, with 19 bases between them. As DNA, the CDR3 is TGTGCCAGCAGTGGGCCTCAGGGGCCCGCGTCGCCCCAGCATTTT. Its translation: CASSGPQGPASPQHF.

The chain employs TRBV15 and TRBJ1-3; 8 bases agree with TRBD1. Trimming at V came to 3 bases and at J to 0 bases, leaving 4 bases not matched to a gene. Per germline, CDR1 LNHNV and CDR2 YYDKDF (reference sequence). This CDR3 comprises 16 residues. CDR3 loop: CATSRDGTGSGNTIYF. CDR3 nucleotides: TGTGCCACCAGCAGGGATGGGACAGGCTCTGGAAACACCATATATTTT.

The chain employs TRBV9 and TRBJ2-3; tentative D call: TRBD2 (6 bases). V lost 0 bases to trimming and J lost 4 bases, with 12 bases between them. Germline lookup yields CDR1 SGDLS and CDR2 YYNGEE. There are 15 residues in the CDR3. CDR3: CASSVGSGEADTQYF. CDR3 DNA: TGTGCCAGCAGCGTAGGGTCCGGGGAGGCAGATACGCAGTATTTT.

The V call is TRBV27, the J call TRBJ1-6; TRBD1 matches at 11 bases. CDR1 is MNHEY, CDR2 SMNVEV, per germline (reference sequence). The CDR3 contains 16 residues. V lost 6 bases to trimming and J lost 6 bases; unmatched junction nucleotides: 7. This chain's CDR3 is CASSTGTGGGNSPLHF. The CDR3 DNA follows: TGTGCCAGCAGCACCGGGACAGGGGGTGGTAATTCACCCCTCCACTTT.

This chain joins TRBV6-1 and TRBJ1-5, with no clear D. V lost 0 bases and J 7 bases, leaving 10 bases between the germline ends. This CDR3 is built from 14 residues. Germline V gene lookup returns CDR1 MNHNS and CDR2 SASEGT. CDR3 bases: TGTGCCAGCAGTGAAGCATCCGGGTTCCAGCCCCAGCATTTT. It specifies CASSEASGFQPQHF.

With regard to this clone: At one end, the junction sequence differs from germline, possibly due to a read error. The rearrangement links TRBV7-7 to TRBJ2-3; 12 nucleotides match TRBD2. This CDR3 contains 19 residues. CDR1 is SSHAT and CDR2 is FNYEAQ in the germline V gene (reference sequence). The CDR3 is CASSLAGGLAGGPTDTQYF. CDR3 sequence (DNA): TGTGCTAGCAGCTTAGCCGGAGGGCTAGCGGGAGGGCCCACAGATACGCAGTATTTT.

CDR3 sequence (DNA): TGTGCCATCAGTCCCGGGACAGGGCTTTACGAGCAGTACTTC. Protein product: CAISPGTGLYEQYF. The chain employs TRBV10-3 and TRBJ2-7; 9 bases are a match to TRBD1. Germline CDR1 reads ENHRY; CDR2 reads SYGVKD. V lost 5 bases, J lost 4 bases, and 6 bases stayed unmatched. The CDR3 is made up of 14 amino acids.

The chain employs TRBV27 and TRBJ1-1; 11 positions match TRBD1. The germline V gene encodes CDR1 MNHEY and CDR2 SMNVEV (reference sequence). The CDR3 has 17 amino acids. V was pared by 6 bases and J by 4 bases, with 13 bases of the junction left unmatched. CDR3 loop: CASRGIGTGGGSTEAFF. The CDR3 DNA sequence: TGTGCCAGCAGGGGCATAGGGACAGGGGGGGGTAGCACTGAAGCTTTCTTT.

The gene calls are TRBV18 and TRBJ1-1; 7 bases are a match to TRBD1. The CDR3 is made up of 14 amino acids. Looked up from germline, CDR1 is KGHSH and CDR2 is LQKENI. V trimming: 5 bases; J trimming: 7 bases; junction bases outside the gene matches: 10. The CDR3 loop is CASSVPGGWGEAFF. For the CDR3, the DNA is TGTGCCAGCTCAGTTCCAGGGGGTTGGGGTGAAGCTTTCTTT.

This clone has only a few counts. The V and J genes are TRBV7-2 and TRBJ1-6; possibly TRBD1 for D (6 bases). The V gene's germline CDR1 is SGHTA and CDR2 FQGNSA. The CDR3 runs 17 residues. Trimming removed 3 bases from V and 5 bases from J, with 17 bases in between. CDR3 protein: CASSLGLGHLNNSPLHF. CDR3 nucleotides: TGTGCCAGCAGCTTGGGGCTGGGACACCTCAATAATTCACCCCTCCACTTT.

Turning to this clone: An end of the junction differs from the germline gene, which may be a read error. This chain joins TRBV5-6 and TRBJ2-1; D is perhaps TRBD2 (5 bases). The CDR3 length is 13 residues. Germline V gene sequence: CDR1 SGHDT, CDR2 YYEEEE. For the CDR3, the DNA is TGTGCCAGCCGGGGTGTAGGCGGCTCCTTTGGGCTCTTC. This encodes CASRGVGGSFGLF.

V is TRBV27 and J is TRBJ2-2; 8 bases map to TRBD2. CDR3 length: 18 residues. V dropped 2 bases and J dropped 7; count of bases not matched to a gene: 15. CDR1 is MNHEY and CDR2 is SMNVEV in the germline V gene (reference sequence). The CDR3 DNA reads TGTGCCAGCAGTTTACTAGCGGGTGTCCCGGGGGGCGTCGGGGAGCTGTTTTTT. This encodes CASSLLAGVPGGVGELFF.